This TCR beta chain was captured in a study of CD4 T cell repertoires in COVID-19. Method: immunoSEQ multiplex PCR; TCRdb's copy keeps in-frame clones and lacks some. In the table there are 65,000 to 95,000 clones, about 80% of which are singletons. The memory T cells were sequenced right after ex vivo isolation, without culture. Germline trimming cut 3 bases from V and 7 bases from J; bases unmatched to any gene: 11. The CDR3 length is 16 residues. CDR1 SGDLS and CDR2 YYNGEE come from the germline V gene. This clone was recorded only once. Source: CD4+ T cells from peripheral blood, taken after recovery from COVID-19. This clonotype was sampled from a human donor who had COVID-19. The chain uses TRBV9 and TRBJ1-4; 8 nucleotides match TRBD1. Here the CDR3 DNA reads TGTGCCAGCAGCGCCCGTAACTATGGACAGGGTGAAAAACTGTTTTTT. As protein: CASSARNYGQGEKLFF.